This is a list of T cell receptor beta chains from one sample in a study of human T cells and chemical hapten exposure. TCRdb reprocessed the RACE reads with MiXCR, giving one entry per CDR3 protein. The sample has 350,000 or so distinct CDR3 sequences, approximately 6.3% seen once. Sample: whole blood, taken in connection with sensitization to the hapten diphenylcyclopropenone (DPC). Receptors were obtained from a woman aged 18-29 years with alopecia areata. Some clones in this sample may be carry-over from other donors' samples. Each CDR3 is given with its conserved first and last residue. A D gene is named only where the DNA matches it firmly. Clone size is stated in some rows and not others, as once, few, many or a class when expanded.

DNA: TGTGCCAGCAGCCAATACTCCCGGCGCGAGCAGTACTTC; CDR3: CASSQYSRREQYF; J: TRBJ2-7; V: TRBV14; size: few; D: NA
DNA: TGCGCCAGCAGCCAAGACTATACCTACACTGAAGCTTTCTTT; CDR3: CASSQDYTYTEAFF; J: TRBJ1-1; V: TRBV4-1; size: many; D: NA
DNA: TGTGCCAGCAGCTTCGGCAGGGGTGAGACGCCCCTCCACTTT; CDR3: CASSFGRGETPLHF; J: TRBJ1-6; V: TRBV11-1; size: many; D: NA
DNA: TGTGCCAGCAACGGCAGAGACGGGACGACCCAAGAGACCCAGCACTTC; CDR3: CASNGRDGTTQETQHF; J: TRBJ2-5; V: TRBV9; size: few; D: NA
DNA: TGCAGCGTCGCGACAGCTCTAACCTCTGGAAACACCATATATTTT; CDR3: CSVATALTSGNTIYF; J: TRBJ1-3; V: TRBV29-1; size: NA; D: NA
DNA: TGCGCCAGCAGCCAAGATTACCCCTACTCTGGGGCCAACGTCCTGACTTTC; CDR3: CASSQDYPYSGANVLTF; J: TRBJ2-6; V: TRBV4-3; size: few; D: NA
DNA: TGTGCCAGCACCAGCTGGCAACCAGCCTACGAGCAGTACTTC; CDR3: CASTSWQPAYEQYF; J: TRBJ2-7; V: TRBV6-2/TRBV6-3; size: few; D: NA
DNA: TGTGCCAGCACCCCGCGGGGACAGGGGTTGACTAGAGCTTTCTTT; CDR3: CASTPRGQGLTRAFF; J: TRBJ1-1; V: TRBV12-3/TRBV12-4; size: many; D: TRBD1
DNA: TGTGCCAGCAGCGGCAGACAGGGCCGACTCTATAATTCACCCCTCCACTTT; CDR3: CASSGRQGRLYNSPLHF; J: TRBJ1-6; V: TRBV6-5; size: few; D: TRBD1
DNA: TGTGCCAGCAGTAACGTCAGGGGGAAGATTCAGCCCCAGCATTTT; CDR3: CASSNVRGKIQPQHF; J: TRBJ1-5; V: TRBV6-2/TRBV6-3; size: NA; D: TRBD1
DNA: TGTGCCAGCAGTGAATTGGGAGGGGGCGGCAATCAGCCCCAGCATTTT; CDR3: CASSELGGGGNQPQHF; J: TRBJ1-5; V: TRBV2; size: NA; D: TRBD1
DNA: TGTGCCAGCCTCCCTATGGCTAGCGGGGGATACGAGCAGTACTTC; CDR3: CASLPMASGGYEQYF; J: TRBJ2-7; V: TRBV6-5; size: many; D: TRBD2
DNA: TGCAGTGCTAGTACCGGACAGATCACAGATACGCAGTATTTT; CDR3: CSASTGQITDTQYF; J: TRBJ2-3; V: TRBV20-1; size: few; D: NA
DNA: TGTGCCAGCAGCTTAGTATCAGGACAAGAGACCCAGTACTTC; CDR3: CASSLVSGQETQYF; J: TRBJ2-5; V: TRBV5-1; size: many; D: NA
DNA: TGCAGTGCCGGGCGTCCCTTGGGGACAAGGTGGCCGGGAGGGACGCAGTATTTT; CDR3: CSAGRPLGTRWPGGTQYF; J: TRBJ2-3; V: TRBV20-1; size: few; D: TRBD2
DNA: TGCAGTGCTACCGACAGGGCAGATACGCAGTATTTT; CDR3: CSATDRADTQYF; J: TRBJ2-3; V: TRBV20-1; size: NA; D: TRBD1
DNA: TGTGCCAGCAGGTCCCCAGGGGGGCAACGCGATACGCAGTATTTT; CDR3: CASRSPGGQRDTQYF; J: TRBJ2-3; V: TRBV7-9; size: NA; D: NA
DNA: TGCAGTGCACTGGAGGCGTCAGTAGTACCCTATGGCTACACCTTC; CDR3: CSALEASVVPYGYTF; J: TRBJ1-2; V: TRBV20-1; size: few; D: NA
DNA: TGTGCCAGCAGTTGGGGAGGGGAGGGAACTGAAGCTTTCTTT; CDR3: CASSWGGEGTEAFF; J: TRBJ1-1; V: TRBV6-5; size: many; D: NA
DNA: TGTGCCAGCAGCTTTTCCGGATCAGGTTCACCCCTCCACTTT; CDR3: CASSFSGSGSPLHF; J: TRBJ1-6; V: TRBV7-9; size: few; D: NA
DNA: TGTGCCAGCAGATATTTGGGACAGGGGAACATTCAGTACTTC; CDR3: CASRYLGQGNIQYF; J: TRBJ2-4; V: TRBV2; size: NA; D: TRBD1
DNA: TGCAGCGTTACTCCTCGACAGGGCGGCAATGAGCAGTTCTTC; CDR3: CSVTPRQGGNEQFF; J: TRBJ2-1; V: TRBV29-1; size: NA; D: TRBD1
DNA: TGTGCCAGCAGTCTAGGGGGGCACAATGAGCAGTTCTTC; CDR3: CASSLGGHNEQFF; J: TRBJ2-1; V: TRBV27; size: NA; D: NA
DNA: TGTGCCAGCGAAAGGCAGGGAAAAGCTTTCTTT; CDR3: CASERQGKAFF; J: TRBJ1-1; V: TRBV6-5; size: NA; D: NA
DNA: TGTGCCAGCAGCTCCGGGACAGGGTACTATGGCTACACCTTC; CDR3: CASSSGTGYYGYTF; J: TRBJ1-2; V: TRBV5-6; size: NA; D: TRBD1
DNA: TGTGCCAGCAGTTCGTACCCCAGGACAGTGAACACTGAAGCTTTCTTT; CDR3: CASSSYPRTVNTEAFF; J: TRBJ1-1; V: TRBV6-2/TRBV6-3; size: few; D: NA